These 25 T cell receptor beta chains came from one sample sequenced in a study of blood T cell repertoires in COVID-19. This table comes from immunoSEQ multiplex PCR, and its TCRdb copy is limited to in-frame clones, with some not included. The sample gives around 200,000 clones, about four fifths of which show up once; approximately 6.5% is in the top ten. Sequencing was carried out using peripheral blood. Source of these receptors: a middle-aged woman with acute or convalescent COVID-19.

The chain employs TRBV2 and TRBJ1-1; D call uncertain. The CDR3 consists of 13 residues. Germline CDR1 is SNHLY and CDR2 is FYNNEI. V lost 6 bases and J 5 bases, leaving 13 bases between the germline ends. The CDR3 DNA is TGTGCCAGCAGGGAATTGTCGGTTACTGAAGCTTTCTTT. Amino acid sequence: CASRELSVTEAFF. The full variable domain, in which reference TRBV2 and TRBJ1-1 provide the parts outside the CDR3, is EPEVTQTPSHQVTQMGQEVILRCVPISNHLYFYWYRQILGQKVEFLVSFYNNEISEKSEIFDDQFSVERPDGSNFTLKIRSTKLEDSAMYFCASRELSVTEAFFGQGTRLTVV.

V is TRBV12-1 and J is TRBJ1-5; the table's D call TRBD1 went unverified against the DNA. TRBV12-1 constitutes a pseudogene. CDR3 length: 17 residues. This chain's CDR3 is CASSFQRRTGGNQPQHF. DNA for the CDR3: TGTGCCAGCAGCTTTCAAAGGCGGACAGGGGGAAATCAGCCCCAGCATTTT.

This clone was observed once. The chain employs TRBV29-1 and TRBJ1-2; 7 bases line up with TRBD1. The V gene end was trimmed by 4 bases and the J gene end by 0 bases; junction bases not matched to a gene: 5. Germline assignment: CDR1 SQVTM and CDR2 ANQGSEA. The CDR3 totals 14 residues. The CDR3 protein is CSVGHRGANYGYTF. CDR3 DNA sequence: TGCAGCGTTGGCCACAGGGGCGCTAACTATGGCTACACCTTC.

This chain links TRBV3-1 (or the pseudogene TRBV3-2) with TRBJ2-7, with D possibly TRBD2 on 6 matching bases. Germline CDR1 is LGHDT and CDR2 is YNNKEL (reference sequence). Deletions cut 0 bases from V and 3 bases from J, with 15 bases between. The CDR3 length is 16 residues. CDR3 protein: CASSQDGGRIIYEQYF. The DNA for the CDR3 is TGTGCCAGCAGCCAAGATGGAGGGAGGATAATCTACGAGCAGTACTTC.

J is TRBJ2-3 and V is TRBV2; TRBD2 aligns across 7 bases. J lost 1 base, V lost 4 bases, and 2 bases had no gene match. The CDR3 runs to 14 residues. From germline, CDR1 is SNHLY and CDR2 FYNNEI. CDR3 protein: CASSVGGGTDTQYF. CDR3 nucleotide sequence: TGTGCCAGCAGTGTGGGGGGGGGCACAGATACGCAGTATTTT.

V gene TRBV9 combines with J gene TRBJ1-6; the D gene is possibly TRBD1 (6 bases). The germline gives CDR1 SGDLS, CDR2 YYNGEE. Trimming removed 4 bases at V and 2 bases at J, with 19 bases between. The CDR3 is 18 amino acids. The CDR3 DNA reads TGTGCCAGCAGCCCAACCCAGGGGCGCCCCCCCTATAATTCACCCCTCCACTTT. Translation: CASSPTQGRPPYNSPLHF.

The chain carries TRBV5-1 and TRBJ2-5; 10 bases match TRBD2. The CDR3 loop spans 15 amino acids. Trimming removed 3 bases from V and 5 bases from J; junction bases left unmatched: 7. Germline values: CDR1 SGHRS, CDR2 YFSETQ. The CDR3 bases are TGCGCCAGCAGCTACGTACTAGCGGGGCAGGAGACCCAGTACTTC. The encoded protein is CASSYVLAGQETQYF.

The chain carries TRBV13 and TRBJ1-5; D gene unclear. CDR3 length: 14 residues. Trimming pared 0 bases from V and 3 bases from J, leaving 6 bases between. The germline V gene has CDR1 PRHDT and CDR2 FYEKMQ (reference sequence). The CDR3 reads CASSLGQNNQPQHF. The CDR3 DNA reads as TGTGCCAGCAGCTTAGGACAGAACAATCAGCCCCAGCATTTT.

The chain recombines TRBV2 with TRBJ1-5; 8 bases map to TRBD1. Unmatched junction bases numbered 6, after V lost 7 bases and J lost 4 bases. There are 14 residues in the CDR3. Germline V gene data show CDR1 as SNHLY and CDR2 as FYNNEI. For the CDR3, the DNA is TGTGCCAGCATGGGAGACAGGGGAAATCAGCCCCAGCATTTT. It specifies CASMGDRGNQPQHF.

Comment on this clone: Relative to the germline gene, one junction end is altered; a read error may explain this. The genes are TRBV5-6 and TRBJ2-1, with a possible D match to TRBD1 (6 bases). This CDR3 has 13 amino acids. The germline V gene encodes CDR1 SGHDT and CDR2 YYEEEE. The DNA for the CDR3 is TGTGCCAGCAGGTTGGGGGCTTACAATGAGCAGTTCTTC. Translating gives CASRLGAYNEQFF.

This sequence joins TRBV6-5 and TRBJ1-4, with TRBD1 matching 10 bases. This CDR3 contains 13 residues. Looked up from germline, CDR1 is MNHEY and CDR2 is SVGAGI. V dropped 8 bases and J dropped 9; count of bases not matched to a gene: 6. CDR3 sequence reads: CASGDRGMKKLFF. DNA of the CDR3: TGTGCCAGCGGGGACAGGGGAATGAAAAAACTGTTTTTT.

The genes are TRBV11-3 and TRBJ2-3, with D possibly TRBD2 on 7 matching bases. Germline V CDR1 and CDR2: SGHNT, YENEEA. The ends were cut back, 5 bases at V and 1 base at J, with 13 bases in the middle. The CDR3 sequence is 15 residues long. In nucleotides, the CDR3 is TGTGCCAGCAGCCTACGAGGGGGGGGCACAGATACGCAGTATTTT. This codes for CASSLRGGGTDTQYF.

The chain couples TRBV7-6 to TRBJ2-1, with 8 bases that match TRBD2. There are 15 residues in the CDR3. The V gene end was trimmed by 3 bases and the J gene end by 7 bases; junction bases not matched to a gene: 8. In germline, CDR1 is SGHVS, CDR2 FNYEAQ. CDR3 sequence (DNA): TGTGCCAGCAGCTTTTCCGGGAGGGCCGGGAATGAGCAGTTCTTC. This gives the protein CASSFSGRAGNEQFF.

The gene calls are TRBV15 and TRBJ1-6, with TRBD1 as a possible D gene (6 bases). The CDR3 totals 18 residues. In germline, CDR1 is LNHNV, CDR2 YYDKDF (reference sequence). Trimming removed 0 bases from V and 7 bases from J, with 19 bases in between. As DNA, the CDR3 is TGTGCCACCAGCAGAGATGTGGGGGGGGCGGCCGAAAATTCACCCCTCCACTTT. Translated, it gives CATSRDVGGAAENSPLHF.

This chain connects TRBV28 to TRBJ2-3; 15 nucleotides match TRBD2. V lost 7 bases to trimming and J lost 3 bases; unmatched junction nucleotides: 14. Germline loops: CDR1 MDHEN, CDR2 SYDVKM. This CDR3 is built from 19 residues. The CDR3 DNA reads as TGTGCCAGCATTGCCTCCCTAGGACTAGCGGGGGGGCGAACAGATACGCAGTATTTT. Translation gives CASIASLGLAGGRTDTQYF.

CDR3 amino acids: CASSKSLGMASGRETQYF. The CDR3 DNA follows: TGTGCCAGCAGCAAATCCCTGGGGATGGCTAGCGGGAGGGAGACCCAGTACTTC. This rearrangement joins TRBV21-1 to TRBJ2-5; the table calls TRBD2, which could not be checked here. TRBV21-1 is given as a pseudogene. The length of the CDR3 is 18 residues.

V usage is TRBV14 and J usage is TRBJ1-4; the D gene is possibly TRBD1 (5 bases). The CDR3 loop spans 12 amino acids. Germline V gene lookup returns CDR1 SGHDN and CDR2 FVKESK. V lost 6 bases and J lost 16, with 18 bases in between. CDR3 sequence: CASRQCPGDAFF. For the CDR3, the DNA is TGTGCCAGCAGGCAATGTCCGGGGGACGCGTTTTTT.

This clone has only a few counts. V is TRBV29-1 and J is TRBJ2-1; 9 nucleotides line up with TRBD2. This CDR3 spans 16 amino acids. V gave up 4 bases and J gave up 2 bases; unmatched junction bases: 9. Germline CDR1 SQVTM, CDR2 ANQGSEA. The CDR3 region has the DNA TGCAGCGTTGTTGTGCGGGAGGGCCTAACCTACAATGAGCAGTTCTTC. This encodes CSVVVREGLTYNEQFF.

The CDR3 sequence: CASSESGGSKDEQFF. For the CDR3, the DNA is TGTGCCAGCAGTGAGAGTGGCGGGAGTAAGGATGAGCAGTTCTTC. The rearrangement uses TRBV2 and TRBJ2-1; 7 bases agree with TRBD2. Per germline, CDR1 SNHLY and CDR2 FYNNEI. Trimming removed 3 bases from V and 8 bases from J; junction bases left unmatched: 10. The CDR3 extends over 15 amino acids.

The rearrangement links TRBV29-1 to TRBJ1-3; the D gene is possibly TRBD1 (6 bases). This CDR3 has 12 residues. V was trimmed by 6 bases and J by 0 bases, leaving 6 bases between them. Germline V CDR1 and CDR2: SQVTM, ANQGSEA. The DNA for the CDR3 is TGCAGCGTGGGACACTCTGGAAACACCATATATTTT. Amino acid sequence: CSVGHSGNTIYF.

The gene calls are TRBV13 and TRBJ2-2, with D unclear. Trimming stripped 8 bases from V and 4 bases from J, with 11 bases between. The germline V gene encodes CDR1 PRHDT and CDR2 FYEKMQ (reference sequence). The CDR3 is 13 residues long. The CDR3, as DNA: TGTGCCAGCGATTCGGAGCGCACCGGGGAGCTGTTTTTT. Translating it yields CASDSERTGELFF.

This clone was counted a single time. The V gene is TRBV24-1, the J gene TRBJ2-3; 11 positions match TRBD2. The CDR3 covers 15 residues. Looked up from germline, CDR1 is KGHDR and CDR2 is SFDVKD. J gave up 2 bases and V 9 bases, and 6 bases lay outside the gene matches. The CDR3 sequence: CATQGTSGPTDTQYF. CDR3 nucleotide sequence: TGTGCCACCCAAGGGACTAGCGGACCCACAGATACGCAGTATTTT.

The chain combines TRBV10-3 with TRBJ1-2; a weak D match, TRBD1 (6 bases). The CDR3 spans 16 residues. The germline gives CDR1 ENHRY, CDR2 SYGVKD. Between the trimmed V and J ends, which lost 1 base and 6 bases, there was a span of 18 bases. The CDR3 bases are TGTGCCATCAGTGAGTGGGACAAAATCACCGAGGATGGCTACACCTTC. It specifies CAISEWDKITEDGYTF.

V and J are TRBV2 and TRBJ2-7; tentatively, D is TRBD2 (6 bases). The CDR3 length is 12 residues. The germline gives CDR1 SNHLY, CDR2 FYNNEI. The V gene lost 8 bases and the J gene lost 2 bases, with 10 bases spanning the gap. The CDR3 reads CASGWGAYEQYF. The CDR3 DNA sequence: TGTGCCAGCGGGTGGGGGGCCTACGAGCAGTACTTC.

In DNA, the CDR3 is TGTGCCAGCAGCCAAGCATCCCGGCTAGAAAAGACCCAGTACTTC. This encodes CASSQASRLEKTQYF. The chain joins TRBV3-1 (or the pseudogene TRBV3-2) to TRBJ2-5; D gene ambiguous. Trimming removed 1 base at V and 6 bases at J, with 15 bases between. CDR1 is LGHDT and CDR2 is YNNKEL in the germline V gene (reference sequence). The CDR3 is 15 amino acids.